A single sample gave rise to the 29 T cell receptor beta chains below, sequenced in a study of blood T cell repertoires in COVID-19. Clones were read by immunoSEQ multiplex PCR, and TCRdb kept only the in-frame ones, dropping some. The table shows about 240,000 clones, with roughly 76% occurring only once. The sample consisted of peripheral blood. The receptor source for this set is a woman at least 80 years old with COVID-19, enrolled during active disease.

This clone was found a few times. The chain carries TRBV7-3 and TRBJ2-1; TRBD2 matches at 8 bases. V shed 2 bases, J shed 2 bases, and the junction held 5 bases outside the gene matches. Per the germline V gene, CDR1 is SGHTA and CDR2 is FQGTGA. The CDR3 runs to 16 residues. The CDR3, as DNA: TGTGCCAGCAGCTTATTTAGCGGGGCCCCCTACAATGAGCAGTTCTTC. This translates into CASSLFSGAPYNEQFF.

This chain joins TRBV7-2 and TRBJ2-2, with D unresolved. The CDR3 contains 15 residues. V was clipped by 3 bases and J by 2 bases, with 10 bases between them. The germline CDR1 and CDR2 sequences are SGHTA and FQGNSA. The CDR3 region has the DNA TGTGCCAGCAGCTTGGCAGCGCTTAACACCGGGGAGCTGTTTTTT. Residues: CASSLAALNTGELFF.

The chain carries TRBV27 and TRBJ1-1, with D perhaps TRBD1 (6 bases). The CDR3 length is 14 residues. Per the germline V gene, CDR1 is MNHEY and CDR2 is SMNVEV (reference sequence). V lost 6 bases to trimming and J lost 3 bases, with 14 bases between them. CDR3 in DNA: TGTGCCAGCAGCCTCGAGGGGGGGTACACTGAAGCTTTCTTT. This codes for CASSLEGGYTEAFF.

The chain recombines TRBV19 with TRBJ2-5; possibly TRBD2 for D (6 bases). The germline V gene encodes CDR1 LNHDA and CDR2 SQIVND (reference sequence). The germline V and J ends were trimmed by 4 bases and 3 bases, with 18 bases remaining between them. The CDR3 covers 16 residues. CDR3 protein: CASSKGWGRGKETQYF. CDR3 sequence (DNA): TGTGCCAGTAGTAAGGGGTGGGGCCGGGGGAAAGAGACCCAGTACTTC. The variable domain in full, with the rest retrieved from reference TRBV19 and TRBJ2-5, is DGGITQSPKYLFRKEGQNVTLSCEQNLNHDAMYWYRQDPGQGLRLIYYSQIVNDFQKGDIAEGYSVSREKKESFPLTVTSAQKNPTAFYLCASSKGWGRGKETQYFGPGTRLLVL.

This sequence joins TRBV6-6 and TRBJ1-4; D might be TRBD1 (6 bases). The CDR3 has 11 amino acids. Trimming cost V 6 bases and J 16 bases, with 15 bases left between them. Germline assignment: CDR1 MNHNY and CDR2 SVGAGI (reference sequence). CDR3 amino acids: CASRVRGNTFF. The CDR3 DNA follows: TGTGCCAGCAGGGTCAGGGGCAATACGTTTTTT.

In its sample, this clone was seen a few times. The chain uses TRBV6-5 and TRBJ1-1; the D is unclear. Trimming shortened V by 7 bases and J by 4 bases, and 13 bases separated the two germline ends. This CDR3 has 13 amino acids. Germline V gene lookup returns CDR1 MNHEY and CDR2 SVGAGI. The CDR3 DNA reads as TGTGCCAGCATAGTGGCCTCAGGCACTGAAGCTTTCTTT. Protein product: CASIVASGTEAFF.

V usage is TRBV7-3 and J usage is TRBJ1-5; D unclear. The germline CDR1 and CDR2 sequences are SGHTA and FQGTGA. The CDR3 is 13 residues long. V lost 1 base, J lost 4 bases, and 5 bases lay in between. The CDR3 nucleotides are TGTGCCAGCAGCTTAAGAGGAAATCAGCCCCAGCATTTT. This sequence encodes CASSLRGNQPQHF.

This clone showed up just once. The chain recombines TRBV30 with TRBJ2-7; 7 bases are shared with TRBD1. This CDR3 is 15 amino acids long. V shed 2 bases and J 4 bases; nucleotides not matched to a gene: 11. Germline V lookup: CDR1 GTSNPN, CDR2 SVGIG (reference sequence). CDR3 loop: CAWSRAGTARYEQYF. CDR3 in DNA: TGTGCCTGGAGTCGAGCCGGGACAGCCAGATACGAGCAGTACTTC.

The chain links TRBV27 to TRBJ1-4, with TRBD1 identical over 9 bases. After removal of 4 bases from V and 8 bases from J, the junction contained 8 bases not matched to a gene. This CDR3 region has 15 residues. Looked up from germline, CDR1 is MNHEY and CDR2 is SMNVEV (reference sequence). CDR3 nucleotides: TGTGCCAGCAGTTCTCCGGGACAGGGATGGGAAAAACTGTTTTTT. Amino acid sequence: CASSSPGQGWEKLFF.

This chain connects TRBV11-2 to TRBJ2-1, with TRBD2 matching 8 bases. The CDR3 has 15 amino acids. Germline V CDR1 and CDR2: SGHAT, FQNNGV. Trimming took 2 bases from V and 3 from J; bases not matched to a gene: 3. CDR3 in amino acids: CASSLLAGDYNEQFF. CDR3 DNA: TGTGCCAGCAGCTTACTAGCGGGTGACTACAATGAGCAGTTCTTC.

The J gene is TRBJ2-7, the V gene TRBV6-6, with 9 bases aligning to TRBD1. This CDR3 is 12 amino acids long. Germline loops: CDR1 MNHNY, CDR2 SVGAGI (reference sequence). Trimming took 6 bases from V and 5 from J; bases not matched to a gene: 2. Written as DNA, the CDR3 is TGTGCCAGCAGCCGACAGGGGGACGAGCAGTACTTC. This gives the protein CASSRQGDEQYF.

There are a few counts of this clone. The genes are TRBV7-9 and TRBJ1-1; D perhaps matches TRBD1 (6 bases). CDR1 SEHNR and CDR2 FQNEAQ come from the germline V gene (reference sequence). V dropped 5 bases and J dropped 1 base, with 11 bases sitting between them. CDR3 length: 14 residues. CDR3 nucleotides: TGTGCCAGCAGCGGGGGCGCGGGGAACACTGAAGCTTTCTTT. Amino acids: CASSGGAGNTEAFF.

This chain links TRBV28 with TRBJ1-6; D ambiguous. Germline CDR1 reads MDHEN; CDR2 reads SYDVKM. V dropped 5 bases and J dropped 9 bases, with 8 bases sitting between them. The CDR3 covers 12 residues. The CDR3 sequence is CASSTHTSPLHF. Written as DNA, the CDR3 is TGTGCCAGCAGTACCCACACTTCACCCCTCCACTTT.

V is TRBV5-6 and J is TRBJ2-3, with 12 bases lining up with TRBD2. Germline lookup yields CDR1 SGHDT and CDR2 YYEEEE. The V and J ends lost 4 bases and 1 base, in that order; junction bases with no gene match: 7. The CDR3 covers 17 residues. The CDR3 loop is CASSPRLAGARTDTQYF. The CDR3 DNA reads TGTGCCAGCAGCCCCAGACTAGCGGGGGCCCGCACAGATACGCAGTATTTT.

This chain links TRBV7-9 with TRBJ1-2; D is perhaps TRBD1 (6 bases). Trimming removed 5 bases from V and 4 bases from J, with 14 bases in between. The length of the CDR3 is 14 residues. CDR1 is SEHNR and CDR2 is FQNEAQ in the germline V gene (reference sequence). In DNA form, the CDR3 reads TGTGCCAGCAGCCCCGCGGACAGATTCTATGGCTACACCTTC. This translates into CASSPADRFYGYTF.

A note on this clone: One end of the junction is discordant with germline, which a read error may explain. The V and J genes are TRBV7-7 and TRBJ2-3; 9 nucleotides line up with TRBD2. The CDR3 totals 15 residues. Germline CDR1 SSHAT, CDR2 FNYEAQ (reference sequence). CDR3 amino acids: CASSLVAGGPATQYF. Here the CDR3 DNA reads TGTGCTAGCAGCTTAGTTGCGGGAGGGCCGGCTACGCAGTATTTT.

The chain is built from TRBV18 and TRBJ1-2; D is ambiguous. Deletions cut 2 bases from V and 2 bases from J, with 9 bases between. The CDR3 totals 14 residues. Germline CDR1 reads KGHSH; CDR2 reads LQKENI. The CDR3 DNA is TGTGCCAGCTCACCATCGGCGGGGAACTATGGCTACACCTTC. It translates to CASSPSAGNYGYTF. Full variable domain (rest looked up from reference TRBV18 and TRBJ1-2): NAGVMQNPRHLVRRRGQEARLRCSPMKGHSHVYWYRQLPEEGLKFMVYLQKENIIDESGMPKERFSAEFPKEGPSILRIQQVVRGDSAAYFCASSPSAGNYGYTFGSGTRLTVV.

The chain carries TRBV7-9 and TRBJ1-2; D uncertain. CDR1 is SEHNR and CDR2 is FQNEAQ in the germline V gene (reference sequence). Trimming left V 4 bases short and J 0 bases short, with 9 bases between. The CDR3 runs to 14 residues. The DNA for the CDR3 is TGTGCCAGCAGCTCGGAGGGAGCTAACTATGGCTACACCTTC. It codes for CASSSEGANYGYTF.

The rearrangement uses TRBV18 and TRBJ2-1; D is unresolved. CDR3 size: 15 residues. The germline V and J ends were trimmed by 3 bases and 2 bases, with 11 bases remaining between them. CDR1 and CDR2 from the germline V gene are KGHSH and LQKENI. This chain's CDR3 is CASSPLETAYNEQFF. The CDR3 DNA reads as TGTGCCAGCTCACCTCTGGAGACGGCCTACAATGAGCAGTTCTTC.

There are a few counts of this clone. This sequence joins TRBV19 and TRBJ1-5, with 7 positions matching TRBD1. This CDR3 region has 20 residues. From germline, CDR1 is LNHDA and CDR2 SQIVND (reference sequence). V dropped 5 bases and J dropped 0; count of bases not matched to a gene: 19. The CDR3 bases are TGTGCCAGTAGTGGACATACACCGGACAGGATGGTTTATAGCAATCAGCCCCAGCATTTT. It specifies CASSGHTPDRMVYSNQPQHF.

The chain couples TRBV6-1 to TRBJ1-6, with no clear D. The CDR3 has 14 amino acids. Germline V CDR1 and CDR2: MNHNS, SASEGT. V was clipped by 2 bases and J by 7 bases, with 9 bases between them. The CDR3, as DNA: TGTGCCAGCAGTGAACAGACGGAGAATTCACCCCTCCACTTT. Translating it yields CASSEQTENSPLHF.

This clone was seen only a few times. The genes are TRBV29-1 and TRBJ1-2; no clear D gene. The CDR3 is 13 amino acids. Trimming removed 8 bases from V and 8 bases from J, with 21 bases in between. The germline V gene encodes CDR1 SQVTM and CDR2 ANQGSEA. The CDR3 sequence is CSSQRAGRGGYTF. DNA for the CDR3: TGCAGCTCCCAGAGGGCGGGGAGAGGGGGCTACACCTTC.

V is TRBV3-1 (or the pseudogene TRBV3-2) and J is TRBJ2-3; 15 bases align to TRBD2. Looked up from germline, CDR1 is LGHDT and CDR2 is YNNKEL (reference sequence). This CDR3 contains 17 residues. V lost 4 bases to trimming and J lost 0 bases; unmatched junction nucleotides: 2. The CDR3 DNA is TGTGCCAGCAGCCGGACTAGCGGGGGGGCTAGCACAGATACGCAGTATTTT. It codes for CASSRTSGGASTDTQYF.

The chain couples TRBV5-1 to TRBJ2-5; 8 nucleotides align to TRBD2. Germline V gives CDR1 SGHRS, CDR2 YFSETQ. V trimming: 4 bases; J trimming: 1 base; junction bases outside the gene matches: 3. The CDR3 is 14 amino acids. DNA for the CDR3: TGCGCCAGCAGCACCGGGGGGGGCCAAGAGACCCAGTACTTC. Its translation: CASSTGGGQETQYF.

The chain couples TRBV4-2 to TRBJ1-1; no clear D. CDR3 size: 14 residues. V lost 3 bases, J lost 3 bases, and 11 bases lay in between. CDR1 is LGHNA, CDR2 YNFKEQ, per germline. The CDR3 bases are TGTGCCAGCAGCCAGATCCGAGCGGACACTGAAGCTTTCTTT. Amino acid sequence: CASSQIRADTEAFF.

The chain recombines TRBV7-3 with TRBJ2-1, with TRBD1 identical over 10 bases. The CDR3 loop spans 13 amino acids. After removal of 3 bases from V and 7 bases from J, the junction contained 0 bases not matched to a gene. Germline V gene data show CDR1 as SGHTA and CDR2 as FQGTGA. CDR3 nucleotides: TGTGCCAGCAGCTTGGGACAGGGGAATGAGCAGTTCTTC. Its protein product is CASSLGQGNEQFF.

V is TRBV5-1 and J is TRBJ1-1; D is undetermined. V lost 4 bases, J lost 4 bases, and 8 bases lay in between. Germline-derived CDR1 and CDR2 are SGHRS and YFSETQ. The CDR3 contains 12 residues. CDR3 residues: CASSVEGTEAFF. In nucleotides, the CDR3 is TGCGCCAGCAGCGTTGAGGGCACTGAAGCTTTCTTT.

The CDR3 is CASSLTTGSNSPLHF. The CDR3 nucleotides are TGTGCCAGCAGCTTAACGACAGGGAGTAATTCACCCCTCCACTTT. The V and J genes are TRBV11-2 and TRBJ1-6; TRBD1 matches at 7 bases. This CDR3 has 15 amino acids. After removal of 2 bases from V and 6 bases from J, the junction contained 4 bases not matched to a gene. CDR1 is SGHAT and CDR2 is FQNNGV in the germline V gene. The whole variable domain, remainder taken from reference TRBV11-2 and TRBJ1-6, is EAGVAQSPRYKIIEKRQSVAFWCNPISGHATLYWYQQILGQGPKLLIQFQNNGVVDDSQLPKDRFSAERLKGVDSTLKIQPAKLEDSAVYLCASSLTTGSNSPLHFGNGTRLTVT.

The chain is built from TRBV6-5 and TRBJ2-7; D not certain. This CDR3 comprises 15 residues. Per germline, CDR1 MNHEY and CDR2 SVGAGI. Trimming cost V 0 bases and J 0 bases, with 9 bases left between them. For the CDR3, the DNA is TGTGCCAGCAGTTACTCGGCAGGAAGCTCCTACGAGCAGTACTTC. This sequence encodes CASSYSAGSSYEQYF.